This TCR beta chain originates from a study of Ad26.COV2.S vaccination and SARS-CoV-2 variants. Study-wide background: Doses of Ad26.COV2.S were injected into muscle once or twice, 56 days apart. General study findings and limits: Vaccine recipients and placebo recipients showed similar non-spike TCR breadth. Measurements of TCR breadth and depth may have given underestimates of the total T cell responses.

This clone was detected once. Its antigen is unidentified. The germline V and J ends were trimmed by 2 bases and 7 bases, with 10 bases remaining between them. Germline CDR1 reads SGHAT; CDR2 reads FQNNGV. This CDR3 is built from 13 residues. The data were produced by immunoSEQ multiplex PCR, yet TCRdb's version contains in-frame clones alone and is incomplete. Of roughly 400,000 clones in the sample, roughly 88% were seen once. Indicated treatment: roughly 20 received Ad26.COV2.S at low or high dose, single or two shots; five or six received placebo; per-sample allocation not given. Each sample was drawn 63 days after the first injection (of vaccine or placebo). An adult aged 18-55 years in Boston served as the donor.

The V and J genes are TRBV11-2 and TRBJ2-3; D is unclear. The TCR sequence derives from a person aged 18-60 years who received the Ad26.COV2.S COVID-19 vaccine or a placebo. The material sequenced was peripheral blood, taken in a trial of Ad26.COV2.S vaccine versus placebo. The CDR3 sequence is CASSLKVLYTQYF. CDR3 in DNA: TGTGCCAGCAGCTTAAAAGTTCTTTATACGCAGTATTTT. Supplemented by reference TRBV11-2 and TRBJ2-3, the full variable domain reads EAGVAQSPRYKIIEKRQSVAFWCNPISGHATLYWYQQILGQGPKLLIQFQNNGVVDDSQLPKDRFSAERLKGVDSTLKIQPAKLEDSAVYLCASSLKVLYTQYFGPGTRLTVL.